Below, 10 T cell receptor beta chains from the same sample are listed, as sequenced in a study of blood T cell repertoires in COVID-19. TCRdb's table, derived via immunoSEQ multiplex PCR, lists solely in-frame clones and lacks some. The sample includes more than 200,000 clones, approximately 86% seen only once; the top ten take 1.5% to 2%. The sample taken for sequencing was PBMCs or T cells enriched from blood (not recorded which). These receptors all come from a woman aged 45-60 years who had recovered from COVID-19.

This clone was seen a handful of times. J is TRBJ1-2 and V is TRBV6-5, with TRBD1 identical over 9 bases. The germline V gene has CDR1 MNHEY and CDR2 SVGAGI. V dropped 7 bases and J dropped 6; count of bases not matched to a gene: 6. CDR3 length equals 13 residues. CDR3: CASTGGQGHGYTF. The CDR3 DNA reads as TGTGCCAGCACCGGGGGACAGGGTCATGGCTACACCTTC.

The CDR3 protein is CASSESRVLVEQYF. CDR3 in DNA: TGTGCCAGCAGTGAATCGAGGGTATTGGTCGAGCAGTACTTC. This chain joins TRBV6-1 and TRBJ2-7; perhaps TRBD2 as D (5 bases). This CDR3 contains 14 residues. The V end was cut by 2 bases, the J end by 6 bases, with 14 bases between. Germline lookup yields CDR1 MNHNS and CDR2 SASEGT.

J is TRBJ2-2 and V is TRBV9; D may be TRBD2 (5 bases). CDR3 length equals 14 residues. Trimming took off 6 bases at V and 0 bases at J, with 9 bases between the two ends. Germline V gene lookup returns CDR1 SGDLS and CDR2 YYNGEE. The CDR3 nucleotides are TGTGCCAGCATGGGAGCGGCGAACACCGGGGAGCTGTTTTTT. It specifies CASMGAANTGELFF.

Of note for this clone: The sample has other DNA sequences that encode this CDR3 too. This chain joins TRBV7-9 and TRBJ2-7; the match to TRBD1 covers 7 bases. The length of the CDR3 is 14 residues. J gave up 3 bases and V 4 bases, and 6 bases lay outside the gene matches. Looked up from germline, CDR1 is SEHNR and CDR2 is FQNEAQ (reference sequence). For the CDR3, the DNA is TGTGCCAGCAGCTCCACGACAGGGAACTACGAGCAGTACTTC. It specifies CASSSTTGNYEQYF. The variable domain in full, with the rest retrieved from reference TRBV7-9 and TRBJ2-7, is DTGVSQNPRHKITKRGQNVTFRCDPISEHNRLYWYRQTLGQGPEFLTYFQNEAQLEKSRLLSDRFSAERPKGSFSTLEIQRTEQGDSAMYLCASSSTTGNYEQYFGPGTRLTVT.

This chain uses TRBV2 with TRBJ1-1; TRBD1 matches 7 bases. The CDR3 has 15 residues. CDR1 is SNHLY and CDR2 is FYNNEI in the germline V gene. The J segment lost 5 bases and the V segment lost 6 bases, leaving 12 bases of the junction unmatched. CDR3 nucleotides: TGTGCCAGCAGGAAACAGGGGACCCCGGGGACTGAAGCTTTCTTT. Residues: CASRKQGTPGTEAFF.

The gene calls are TRBV6-5 and TRBJ2-1; TRBD2 might be the D (7 bases). The CDR3 is made up of 14 amino acids. Trimming cost V 7 bases and J 6 bases, with 16 bases left between them. The V gene's germline CDR1 is MNHEY and CDR2 SVGAGI. The CDR3 region has the DNA TGTGCCAGCACAGCGGGACAAGGTATCAATGAGCAGTTCTTC. It encodes CASTAGQGINEQFF.

Written as DNA, the CDR3 is TGTGCCAGCAGTGAAAGTGGTTGGCAGGCAGGCTACACCTTC. Translated: CASSESGWQAGYTF. The chain links TRBV2 to TRBJ1-2; D unclear. The ends were cut back, 2 bases at V and 8 bases at J, with 15 bases in the middle. This CDR3 contains 14 residues. Germline V gene sequence: CDR1 SNHLY, CDR2 FYNNEI.

The rearrangement links TRBV5-4 to TRBJ2-3; D call uncertain. V lost 0 bases and J lost 4, with 9 bases in between. In germline, CDR1 is SGHNT, CDR2 YYREEE (reference sequence). This CDR3 is built from 14 residues. DNA of the CDR3: TGTGCCAGCAGCTTGGGTGTTCGGGCAGATACGCAGTATTTT. It is translated as CASSLGVRADTQYF.

The genes are TRBV6-2 or TRBV6-3 and TRBJ1-2; TRBD1 might be the D (5 bases). The V and J ends lost 4 bases and 2 bases respectively, with 11 bases between them. Germline lookup yields CDR1 MNHEY and CDR2 SVGEGT. The CDR3 is 14 residues long. Here the CDR3 reads CASSFLSGNYGYTF. DNA of the CDR3: TGTGCCAGCAGTTTCCTGTCAGGGAACTATGGCTACACCTTC.

The chain couples TRBV19 to TRBJ2-1; D may be TRBD2 (6 bases). There are 16 residues in the CDR3. Germline V lookup: CDR1 LNHDA, CDR2 SQIVND (reference sequence). The V end lost 3 bases, the J end lost 4 bases, and 16 bases lay between the germline ends. The CDR3 nucleotides are TGTGCCAGTAGTATGTGGGCTAGCGAACGTTACAATGAGCAGTTCTTC. It codes for CASSMWASERYNEQFF.